The TCR beta chain under discussion was sequenced for a study of shared clonotypes between healthy human individuals. Only in-frame clones appear in the TCRdb table, and some are missing; sequencing was by immunoSEQ multiplex PCR. The sample yields some 200,000 clones, 65% to 70% seen once. V gave up 5 bases and J gave up 7 bases; unmatched junction bases: 10. Germline CDR1 and CDR2: WNHNN and SYGVQD (reference sequence). There are 16 residues in the CDR3. The sequence was collected from a man aged 25-40 years in good health. The chain couples TRBV10-1 to TRBJ2-5, with 13 bases identical to TRBD2. The specimen sequenced was memory CD4+ T cells sorted from blood. As for subset: CD45RA-negative fraction. Here the CDR3 DNA reads TGCGCCAGCAGTCCCGGACTAGCGGGAGTAGGGGTGACCCAGTACTTC. This codes for CASSPGLAGVGVTQYF.